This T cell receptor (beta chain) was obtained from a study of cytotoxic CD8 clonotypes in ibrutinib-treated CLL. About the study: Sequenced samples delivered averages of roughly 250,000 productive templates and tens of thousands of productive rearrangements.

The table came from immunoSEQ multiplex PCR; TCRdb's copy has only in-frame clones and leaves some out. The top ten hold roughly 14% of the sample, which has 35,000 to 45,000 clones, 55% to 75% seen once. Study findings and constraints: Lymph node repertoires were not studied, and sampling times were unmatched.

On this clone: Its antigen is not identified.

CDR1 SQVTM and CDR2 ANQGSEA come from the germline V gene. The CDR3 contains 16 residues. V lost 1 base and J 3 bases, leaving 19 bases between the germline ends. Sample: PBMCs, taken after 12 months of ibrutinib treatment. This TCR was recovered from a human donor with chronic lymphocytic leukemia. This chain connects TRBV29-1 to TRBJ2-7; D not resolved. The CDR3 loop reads CSVEVGKSTRIYEQYF. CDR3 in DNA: TGCAGCGTTGAAGTTGGCAAAAGTACGAGGATCTACGAGCAGTACTTC.